A selection of T cell receptor beta chains follows, all from one sample in a study of T cells in Graves' hyperthyroidism and ophthalmopathy. TCRdb fed the multiplex PCR reads into MiXCR, producing one record per CDR3 protein. The profile shows some 300,000 distinct CDR3 sequences, roughly 17% of them singletons. The sequenced sample consisted of blood. These receptors all come from a man aged 25 to 40 with Graves' hyperthyroidism. The CDR3 runs from the conserved cysteine through the conserved F or W. The order of the fields is V gene, clone size, J gene, D gene, CDR3 DNA, CDR3 protein. A D gene is named only where the DNA matches it firmly. Some rows mark clone size as missing; the rest say once, few, many or name a class of expanded clone.

>TRBV20-1|many|TRBJ2-3|TRBD2
TGCAGTGCTGGACTAGCGGAGACCCCAGATACGCAGTATTTT
CSAGLAETPDTQYF
>TRBV20-1|NA|TRBJ1-4|NA
TGCAGTGCCCCTGGGCAGGCCGCGAAAAATGAAAAACTGTTTTTT
CSAPGQAAKNEKLFF
>TRBV7-9|few|TRBJ1-6|NA
TGTGCCAGCAGCTTAATGAGCTCCTATAATTCACCCCTCCACTTT
CASSLMSSYNSPLHF
>TRBV12-3/TRBV12-4|many|TRBJ1-5|TRBD1
TGTGCCAGCAGTTCGGACAGGGATCAGCCCCAGCATTTT
CASSSDRDQPQHF
>TRBV7-6|NA|TRBJ2-2|TRBD1
TGTGCCAGCAGCCGGGACAGGGGCCGCGCGAACACCGGGGAGCTGTTTTTT
CASSRDRGRANTGELFF
>TRBV6-1|few|TRBJ2-7|NA
TGTGCCAGCAGTGATGTCAGGTTCGGCTACGAGCAGTACTTC
CASSDVRFGYEQYF
>TRBV4-1|NA|TRBJ2-7|TRBD2
TGCGCCAGCAGCAAGGGACTAGCGGGAGGCTACGAGCAGTACTTC
CASSKGLAGGYEQYF
>TRBV7-8|few|TRBJ2-7|TRBD1
TGTGCCAGCAGCTTTCCCTTAGAGACAGGGGGGCCTATGGACGAGCAGTACTTC
CASSFPLETGGPMDEQYF
>TRBV6-1|many|TRBJ2-7|NA
TGTGCCAGCAGTGAATTGGCCGAGGGGAAGCAGTACTTC
CASSELAEGKQYF
>TRBV19|many|TRBJ1-5|NA
TGTGCCAGTAGTACCCTTCAAGGGGTCCGCAATCAGCCCCAGCATTTT
CASSTLQGVRNQPQHF
>TRBV15|many|TRBJ2-5|NA
TGTGCCACCAGCAGAGATCGTAGGACCCAGTACTTC
CATSRDRRTQYF
>TRBV11-3|NA|TRBJ1-6|TRBD1
TGTGCCAGCAGCTTGACAGGGAAAGGCTATAATTCACCCCTCCACTTT
CASSLTGKGYNSPLHF
>TRBV9|few|TRBJ2-2|NA
TGTGCCAGCAGCTTCCGATCCCTTAGTGGCACCGGGGAGCTGTTTTTT
CASSFRSLSGTGELFF
>TRBV11-2|many|TRBJ2-3|TRBD2
TGTGCCAGCAGCTACGGACTAGCGGTCCCGCCCGATACGCAGTATTTT
CASSYGLAVPPDTQYF
>TRBV18|many|TRBJ2-3|TRBD2
TGTGCCAGCTCAACGGGAGCGGGAGTGGCAGATACGCAGTATTTT
CASSTGAGVADTQYF